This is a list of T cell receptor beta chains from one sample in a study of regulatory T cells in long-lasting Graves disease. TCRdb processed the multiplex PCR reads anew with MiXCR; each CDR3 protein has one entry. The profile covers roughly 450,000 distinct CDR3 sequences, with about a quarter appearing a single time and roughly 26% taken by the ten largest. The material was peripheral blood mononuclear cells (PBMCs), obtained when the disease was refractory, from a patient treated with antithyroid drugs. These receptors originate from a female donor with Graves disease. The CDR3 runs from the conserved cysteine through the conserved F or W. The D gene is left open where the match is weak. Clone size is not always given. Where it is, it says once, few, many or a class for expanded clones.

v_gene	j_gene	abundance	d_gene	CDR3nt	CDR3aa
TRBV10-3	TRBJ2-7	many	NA	TGTGCCATCAGTGACAGTTCCTACGAGCAGTACTTC	CAISDSSYEQYF
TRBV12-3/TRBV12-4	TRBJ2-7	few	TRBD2	TGTGCCAGCAGTCCCCTCAGCGGGAGCTACGAGCAGTACTTC	CASSPLSGSYEQYF
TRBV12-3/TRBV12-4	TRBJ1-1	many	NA	TGTGCCAGCAGGGAGCTTGAGAACACTGAAGCTTTCTTT	CASRELENTEAFF
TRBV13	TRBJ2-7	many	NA	TGTGCCAGCAGCGCAACAGTGAGCTCCTACGAGCAGTACTTC	CASSATVSSYEQYF
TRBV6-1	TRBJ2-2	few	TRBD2	TGTGCCAGCAGCCCTCCGGCGGGAGGCGGCACCGGGGAGCTGTTTTTT	CASSPPAGGGTGELFF
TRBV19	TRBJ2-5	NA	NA	TGTGCCAGCAGGGACTTCTCTAGAGAAGAGACCCAGTACTTC	CASRDFSREETQYF
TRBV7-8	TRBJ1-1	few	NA	TGTGCCAGCAGCTTTCGGACTCGGGGGAACACTGAAGCTTTCTTT	CASSFRTRGNTEAFF
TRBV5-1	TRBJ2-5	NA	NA	TGCGCCAGCAGCCTCAGGGGGAGGCGGGAGTTAGAGACCCAGTACTTC	CASSLRGRRELETQYF
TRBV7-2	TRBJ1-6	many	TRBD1	TGTGCCAGCAGCTTAGGAGGACAGGGGGCGGTTAATTCACCCCTCCACTTT	CASSLGGQGAVNSPLHF
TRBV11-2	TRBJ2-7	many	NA	TGTGCCAGCAGCTACTCCGGGATCAAACCCTACGAGCAGTACTTC	CASSYSGIKPYEQYF
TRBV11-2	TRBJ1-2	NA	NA	TGTGCCAGCAGCTTAAGTTTTAAAGGGGCAGCGAGGGGGGTCTATGGCTACACCTTC	CASSLSFKGAARGVYGYTF
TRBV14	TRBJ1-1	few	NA	TGTGCCAGCAGCCAAGCGATGTCTGGCACTGAAGCTTTCTTT	CASSQAMSGTEAFF
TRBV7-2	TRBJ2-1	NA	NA	TGTGCCAGCAGCTCTCTTTTTTCTGACAATGAGCAGTTCTTC	CASSSLFSDNEQFF
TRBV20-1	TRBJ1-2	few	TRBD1	TGCAGTGCTAGAGATCAAGGGCAGGGGGCTGGGTATGGCTACACCTTC	CSARDQGQGAGYGYTF
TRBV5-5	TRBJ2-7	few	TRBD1	TGTGCCAGCAGCCTCACAGGGGTCTACGAGCAGTACTTC	CASSLTGVYEQYF
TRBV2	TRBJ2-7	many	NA	TGTGCCAGCAGGATGACAGCCTACGAGCAGTACTTC	CASRMTAYEQYF
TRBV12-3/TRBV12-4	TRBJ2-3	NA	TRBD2	TGTGCCAGCAGTACCTTGACTAGCTCTCAAGATACGCAGTATTTT	CASSTLTSSQDTQYF
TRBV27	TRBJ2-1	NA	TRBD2	TGTGCCAGTATTGGGACTAGCGGGGACAATGAGCAGTTCTTC	CASIGTSGDNEQFF
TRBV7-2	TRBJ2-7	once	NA	TGTGCCAGCAGCAGGGTGGGGCTAGCACACTACGAGCAGTACTTC	CASSRVGLAHYEQYF
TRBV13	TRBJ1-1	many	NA	TGTGCCAGCAGCTGGAGCGGGACTGAAGCTTTCTTT	CASSWSGTEAFF
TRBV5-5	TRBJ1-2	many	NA	TGTGCCAGCAGCTACACCGGGACCGCGTATGGCTACACCTTC	CASSYTGTAYGYTF
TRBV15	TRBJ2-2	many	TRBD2	TGTGCCACCAGCAGAGATCCCCTAGCGGTAAACACCGGGGAGCTGTTTTTT	CATSRDPLAVNTGELFF
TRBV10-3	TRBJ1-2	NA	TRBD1	TGTGCCATCAGTGAGCCGGACAGGCCGGGAGGCTACACCTTC	CAISEPDRPGGYTF
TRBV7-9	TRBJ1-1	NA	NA	TGTGCCAGCAGCTTAGGGGTTCAGGAGACAGCTTTCTTT	CASSLGVQETAFF